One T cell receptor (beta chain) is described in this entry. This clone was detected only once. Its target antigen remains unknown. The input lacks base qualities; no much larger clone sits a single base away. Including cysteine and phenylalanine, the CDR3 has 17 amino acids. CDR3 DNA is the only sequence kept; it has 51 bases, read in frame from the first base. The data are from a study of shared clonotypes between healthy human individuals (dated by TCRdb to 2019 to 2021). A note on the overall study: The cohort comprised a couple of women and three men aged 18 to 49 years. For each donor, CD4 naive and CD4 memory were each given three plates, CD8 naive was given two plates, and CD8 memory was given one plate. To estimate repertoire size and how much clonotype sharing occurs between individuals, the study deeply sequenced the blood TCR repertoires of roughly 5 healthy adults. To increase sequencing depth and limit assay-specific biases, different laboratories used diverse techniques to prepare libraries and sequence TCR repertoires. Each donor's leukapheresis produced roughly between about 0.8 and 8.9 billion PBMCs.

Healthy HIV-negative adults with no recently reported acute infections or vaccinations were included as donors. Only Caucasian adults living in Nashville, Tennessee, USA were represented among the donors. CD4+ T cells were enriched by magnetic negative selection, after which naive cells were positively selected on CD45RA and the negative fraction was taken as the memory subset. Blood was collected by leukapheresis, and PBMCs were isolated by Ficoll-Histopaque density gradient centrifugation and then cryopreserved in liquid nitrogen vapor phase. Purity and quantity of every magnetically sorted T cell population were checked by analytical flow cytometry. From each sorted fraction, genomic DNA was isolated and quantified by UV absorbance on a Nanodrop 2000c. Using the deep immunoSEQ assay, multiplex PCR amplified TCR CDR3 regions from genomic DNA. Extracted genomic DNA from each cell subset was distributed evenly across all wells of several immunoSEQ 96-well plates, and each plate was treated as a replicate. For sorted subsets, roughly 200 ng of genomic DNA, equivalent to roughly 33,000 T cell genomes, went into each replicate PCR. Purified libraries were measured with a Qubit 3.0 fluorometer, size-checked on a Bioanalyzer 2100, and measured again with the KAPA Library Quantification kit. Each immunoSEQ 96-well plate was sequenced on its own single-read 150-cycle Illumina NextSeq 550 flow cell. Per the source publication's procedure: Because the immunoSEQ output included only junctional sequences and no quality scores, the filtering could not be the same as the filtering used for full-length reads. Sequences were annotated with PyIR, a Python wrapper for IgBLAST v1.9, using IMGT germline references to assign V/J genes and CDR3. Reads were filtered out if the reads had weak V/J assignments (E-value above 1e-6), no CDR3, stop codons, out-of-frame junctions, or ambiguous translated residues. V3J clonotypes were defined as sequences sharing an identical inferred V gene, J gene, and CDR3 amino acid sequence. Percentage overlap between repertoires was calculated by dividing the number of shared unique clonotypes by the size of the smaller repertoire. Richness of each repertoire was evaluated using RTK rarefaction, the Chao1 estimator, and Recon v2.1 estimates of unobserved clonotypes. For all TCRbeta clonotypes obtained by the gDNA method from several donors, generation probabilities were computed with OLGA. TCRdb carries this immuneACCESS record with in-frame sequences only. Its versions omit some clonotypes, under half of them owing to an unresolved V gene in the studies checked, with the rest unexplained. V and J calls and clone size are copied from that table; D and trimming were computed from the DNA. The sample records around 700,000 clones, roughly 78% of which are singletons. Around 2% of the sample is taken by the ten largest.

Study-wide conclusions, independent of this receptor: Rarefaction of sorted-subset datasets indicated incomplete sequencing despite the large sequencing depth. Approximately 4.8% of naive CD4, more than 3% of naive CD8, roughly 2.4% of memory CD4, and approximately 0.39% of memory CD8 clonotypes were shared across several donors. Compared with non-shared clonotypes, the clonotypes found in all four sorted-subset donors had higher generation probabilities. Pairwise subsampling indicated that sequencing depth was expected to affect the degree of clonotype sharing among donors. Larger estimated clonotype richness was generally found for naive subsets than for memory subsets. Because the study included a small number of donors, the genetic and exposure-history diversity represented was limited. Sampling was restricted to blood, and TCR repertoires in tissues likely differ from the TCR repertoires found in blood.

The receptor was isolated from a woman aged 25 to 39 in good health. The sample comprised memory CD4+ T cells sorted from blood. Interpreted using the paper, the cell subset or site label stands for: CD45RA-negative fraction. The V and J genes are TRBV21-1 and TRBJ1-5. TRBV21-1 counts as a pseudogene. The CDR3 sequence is CASSQHGTKKGNQPQHF. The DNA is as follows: TGTGCCAGCAGCCAGCACGGGACGAAAAAGGGCAATCAGCCCCAGCATTTT.